This T cell receptor beta chain is from a study of cytomegalovirus exposure and HLA in healthy donors. J was trimmed by 0 bases and V by 3 bases; bases with no gene match: 3. The V gene's germline CDR1 is SGDLS and CDR2 YYNGEE. CDR3 length equals 15 residues. A multiplex PCR was run with 60 Vbeta primers and 13 Jbeta primers. Only in-frame clones appear in the TCRdb table, and some are missing; sequencing was by immunoSEQ multiplex PCR. Of 110,000 to 150,000 clones listed, 60% to 80% were seen once; the top ten hold 1.5% to 2%. The sequence was collected from a woman aged 25 to 39 in good health and CMV-seronegative. Sequencing was performed on PBMCs. The chain combines TRBV9 with TRBJ2-4; TRBD1 matches at 7 bases. This chain's CDR3 is CASSERTGAKNIQYF. The CDR3 DNA follows: TGTGCCAGCAGCGAGCGGACAGGAGCCAAAAACATTCAGTACTTC.